The clone carrying this TCR beta chain showed up many times. These data are taken from a study of Graves' ophthalmopathy and Graves' hyperthyroidism. TCR beta CDR3 regions were amplified from RNA transcripts. Second-round multiplex PCR came after a first-round RT-PCR that employed HTBI primers. MiXCR was run by TCRdb on the multiplex PCR reads, yielding one entry per CDR3 protein. Among hundreds of thousands of distinct CDR3 sequences listed, 22% were seen once. Participants with hyperthyroidism, aged 18 to 65, were newly diagnosed with under 2 months' duration. Patients with other autoimmune diseases, uncontrolled infections, pregnancy or lactation were excluded. Germline V CDR1 and CDR2: SQVTM, ANQGSEA. The V gene lost 5 bases and the J gene lost 0 bases, with 7 bases spanning the gap. The CDR3 has 12 residues.

The TCR originated in a woman in her late teens or twenties with stable Graves' hyperthyroidism. Some clones in this sample may be carry-over from other donors' samples. Input material: peripheral blood. The chain links TRBV29-1 to TRBJ1-1; D is unresolved. CDR3 residues: CSVRGLNTEAFF. CDR3 coding DNA: TGCAGCGTTCGGGGTTTGAACACTGAAGCTTTCTTT.